This TCR beta chain was retrieved from a study of blood T cell repertoires in COVID-19. This clone has only a few counts. Sequenced by immunoSEQ multiplex PCR; TCRdb stores in-frame clones only, minus some. The sample contains about 130,000 clones, 84% of which appear only once. The origin of this receptor is a human donor in a cohort sampled during active COVID-19. Sequenced material: peripheral blood.

CDR3 nucleotide sequence: TGCGCCAGCAGCTTGGGTGCGGGAAACCTTGAGCAGTTCTTC. It encodes CASSLGAGNLEQFF. The rearrangement joins TRBV5-1 to TRBJ2-1, with D perhaps TRBD2 (6 bases). Deletions cut 0 bases from V and 9 bases from J, with 13 bases between. CDR1 SGHRS and CDR2 YFSETQ come from the germline V gene. The CDR3 runs to 14 residues.